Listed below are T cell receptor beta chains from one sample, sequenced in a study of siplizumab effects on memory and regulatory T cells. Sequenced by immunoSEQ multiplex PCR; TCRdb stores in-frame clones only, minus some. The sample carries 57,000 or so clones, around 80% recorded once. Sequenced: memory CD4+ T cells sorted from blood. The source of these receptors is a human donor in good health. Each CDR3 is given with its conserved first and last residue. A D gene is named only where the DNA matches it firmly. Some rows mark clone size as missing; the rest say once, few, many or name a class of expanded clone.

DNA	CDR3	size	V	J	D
TGCGCCAGCAGCCATGGCAATGAGCAGTTCTTC	CASSHGNEQFF	-	TRBV4-1	TRBJ2-1	-
TGTGCCACCCCGGAAGAAAGCTCCTATAATTCACCCCTCCACTTT	CATPEESSYNSPLHF	-	TRBV6-1	TRBJ1-6	-
TGCGCCAGCAGCTTAGGCGTCTCCTACGAGCAGTACTTC	CASSLGVSYEQYF	-	TRBV5-1	TRBJ2-7	-
TGTGCCAGCAAACTGGAGGGCAGAGACCAGCCCCAGCATTTT	CASKLEGRDQPQHF	-	TRBV6-1	TRBJ1-5	-
TGCGCCAGCAACGTCCGAGGCGCCGGGGAGCTGTTTTTT	CASNVRGAGELFF	-	TRBV23-1	TRBJ2-2	-
TGTGCCAGCAGCCGGGCCCAAGAGACCCAGTACTTC	CASSRAQETQYF	-	TRBV11-1	TRBJ2-5	-
TGTGCCAGCAGCGAAGGGGGGGCCGTAGGTGAGACCCAGTACTTC	CASSEGGAVGETQYF	-	TRBV25-1	TRBJ2-5	-
TGTGCCAGCAGCTTAGGGCAGGCAAGCTCTGGAAACACCATATATTTT	CASSLGQASSGNTIYF	-	TRBV7-8	TRBJ1-3	-
TGTGCTAGTGGCCCGCGGGGGAACTCTGGAAACACCATATATTTT	CASGPRGNSGNTIYF	-	TRBV12-5	TRBJ1-3	-
TGCGCCAGCAGCTACAATGACAGGGGTATATACGAGCAGTACTTC	CASSYNDRGIYEQYF	-	TRBV5-1	TRBJ2-7	TRBD1
TGCGCCAGCAGCCAAGTCGTCTTACTGAACACTGAAGCTTTCTTT	CASSQVVLLNTEAFF	-	TRBV4-1	TRBJ1-1	-
TGCGCCAGCAGCCAAGATCACTCTGGAAACACCATATATTTT	CASSQDHSGNTIYF	-	TRBV4-3	TRBJ1-3	-
TGTGCCAGCAGGGTGTCTTGGGACTATGGCTACACCTTC	CASRVSWDYGYTF	-	TRBV5-4	TRBJ1-2	-
TGTGCCAGCAGCTTAGACAGGGGTTGGACTGAAGCTTTCTTT	CASSLDRGWTEAFF	-	TRBV7-2	TRBJ1-1	TRBD1
TGCAGTGCAAGGGGGCACAATGAGCAGTTCTTC	CSARGHNEQFF	-	TRBV20-1	TRBJ2-1	TRBD1
TGTGCCAGTTCTACGGGGCTGGAGGTAGATACGCAGTATTTT	CASSTGLEVDTQYF	once	TRBV19	TRBJ2-3	-
TGTGCCAGCAACCGCGGGGGGGCCAGAGAGACCCAGTACTTC	CASNRGGARETQYF	few	TRBV28	TRBJ2-5	TRBD2
TGCGCCAGCAGCTCAGGGAGCTCCTACGAGCAGTACTTC	CASSSGSSYEQYF	-	TRBV5-1	TRBJ2-7	-
TGTGCCAGTTCCGGGGGACAGCCCATTAATTCACCCCTCCACTTT	CASSGGQPINSPLHF	-	TRBV19	TRBJ1-6	TRBD1
TGTGCCAGTAGTATGGACAGGGGGTCCCAAGAGACCCAGTACTTC	CASSMDRGSQETQYF	-	TRBV19	TRBJ2-5	TRBD1
TGTGCCAGCAGCCCATCCCCCGGGGTTGGGGCCAACGTCCTGACTTTC	CASSPSPGVGANVLTF	-	TRBV5-5	TRBJ2-6	-
TGTGCCAGCTCACTGTCCCTTGGACAGTTTAGCACAGATACGCAGTATTTT	CASSLSLGQFSTDTQYF	-	TRBV18	TRBJ2-3	-
TGTGCCAGCAGCGTAGCCCCCAGTCCGAACACTGAAGCTTTCTTT	CASSVAPSPNTEAFF	-	TRBV9	TRBJ1-1	-
TGTGCCATCATGGGGGGTTCCGTAGGATACGAGCAGTACTTC	CAIMGGSVGYEQYF	few	TRBV10-3	TRBJ2-7	-
TGTGCCAGCAGAAATAAGGCGGGGAACTATGGCTACACCTTC	CASRNKAGNYGYTF	-	TRBV6-5	TRBJ1-2	-
TGTGCCAGCAGCTTAGGTGAAAATGAAAAACTGTTTTTT	CASSLGENEKLFF	-	TRBV7-6	TRBJ1-4	-
TGTGCCAGTAGTGGACAGGGGGCCAACGAGCAGTACTTC	CASSGQGANEQYF	-	TRBV19	TRBJ2-7	TRBD1
TGTGCCAGCTCACCGGAAAACACCATATATTTT	CASSPENTIYF	-	TRBV18	TRBJ1-3	-
TGTGCCAGTACCAGCCCCCGAGGGAGATCCTACAATGAGCAGTTCTTC	CASTSPRGRSYNEQFF	-	TRBV19	TRBJ2-1	-